These 5 T cell receptor beta chains originate from one sample sequenced in a study of CD8+CD57+ T cells in acquired aplastic anemia. Profiling of TCR beta VDJ combinations and CDR3 sequences used genomic DNA as template. TCRdb itself ran the reads through MiXCR, one entry per CDR3 protein. The sample lists 200,000 to 250,000 distinct CDR3 sequences; around 43% were seen once. An expansion of CD8+CD57+ cells by flow cytometry had been shown in patients chosen for sequencing. Sequenced sample: sorted CD4+, CD8+, or CD8+CD57+ T cells (not recorded which) from PBMCs. The receptor source for this set is a human donor with aplastic anemia.

This clonotype was detected ten times or more. The J gene is TRBJ2-3, the V gene TRBV4-1; 7 positions match TRBD2. The CDR3 is made up of 16 amino acids. The germline V gene encodes CDR1 MGHRA and CDR2 YSYEKL. V was pared by 2 bases and J by 1 base, with 6 bases of the junction left unmatched. The chain's CDR3 is CASSQRGLVGTDTQYF. The CDR3 nucleotides are TGCGCCAGCAGCCAACGAGGACTAGTCGGCACAGATACGCAGTATTTT.

A remark on this clonotype: A junction end diverges from the germline sequence, so it may reflect a read error. The chain is built from TRBV4-1 and TRBJ2-5; D might be TRBD1 or TRBD2, each matching 5 bases. There are 14 residues in the CDR3. CDR1 and CDR2 (germline): MGHRA, YSYEKL. The CDR3 sequence is CASSQRGPQETQYF. The CDR3 nucleotides read TGTGCCAGCAGCCAAAGGGGACCACAAGAGACCCAGTACTTC.

With regard to this clonotype: Lacking the conserved final phenylalanine or tryptophan, this CDR3 likely reflects a read error. The rearrangement uses TRBV5-1 and TRBJ2-7; a possible D gene is TRBD1 (6 bases). The CDR3 runs 14 residues. V lost 0 bases and J lost 7, with 14 bases in between. Germline assignment: CDR1 SGHRS and CDR2 YFSETQ. The chain's CDR3 is CASSLDRASGEQYL. CDR3 nucleotide sequence: TGCGCCAGCAGCTTGGACAGGGCTTCGGGGGAGCAGTACCTC.

This clonotype was observed a few times. This chain connects TRBV27 to TRBJ1-5; D may be TRBD1 (6 bases). Germline V gene sequence: CDR1 MNHEY, CDR2 SMNVEV (reference sequence). Trimming took 6 bases from V and 2 from J, leaving 17 bases between them. This CDR3 comprises 16 residues. CDR3 in DNA: TGTGCCAGCAGCTTGTATGGACAGATTGGCAATCAGCCCCAGCATTTT. As protein: CASSLYGQIGNQPQHF.

This clonotype was recorded at least ten times. The rearrangement links TRBV28 to TRBJ2-7, with a weak D call TRBD2 (6 bases). Germline CDR1 MDHEN, CDR2 SYDVKM. V lost 7 bases and J lost 2, with 15 bases in between. The length of the CDR3 is 14 residues. The CDR3 here is CASTVAEFTYEQYF. CDR3 nucleotides: TGTGCCAGCACGGTAGCGGAGTTTACCTACGAGCAGTACTTC. The entire variable domain, with the rest obtained from reference TRBV28 and TRBJ2-7, is as follows: DVKVTQSSRYLVKRTGEKVFLECVQDMDHENMFWYRQDPGLGLRLIYFSYDVKMKEKGDIPEGYSVSREKKERFSLILESASTNQTSMYLCASTVAEFTYEQYFGPGTRLTVT.